This T cell receptor beta chain was retrieved from a study of radiation and T cells in renal cell carcinoma. In the study overall: Nephrectomy followed 15 Gy stereotactic body radiation by 4 weeks.

The data were produced by immunoSEQ multiplex PCR, yet TCRdb's version contains in-frame clones alone and is incomplete. Of roughly 100,000 clones in the sample, 86% were seen once. The CDR3 is 15 residues long. The germline V gene has CDR1 MNHEY and CDR2 SVGAGI. The V gene lost 9 bases and the J gene lost 2 bases, with 17 bases spanning the gap. Time point reported: baseline pretreatment blood. Indicated treatment: 15 Gy SBRT to primary tumor, nephrectomy 4 weeks later. Blood was sampled at baseline, 2 weeks and 4 weeks after SBRT. V and J are TRBV6-5 and TRBJ2-1; D gene uncertain. Sequencing used blood, obtained from a patient whose treatment included radiotherapy and nephrectomy. This clonotype originated in a man aged 50 or older with renal cell carcinoma. For the CDR3, the DNA is TGTGCCAGACCCAAACTCCTTGAGCCCTACAATGAGCAGTTCTTC. Its protein is CARPKLLEPYNEQFF.